Listed below are T cell receptor beta chains from one sample, sequenced in a study of CXCR3-negative and CXCR3-positive naive CD8 T cells. Reprocessing the 5' RACE reads, TCRdb reports a single entry for every CDR3 protein and omits DNA. This sample contains about 98,000 distinct CDR3 sequences. Sequenced sample: naive CXCR3+ CD8+ T cells from blood. The receptors were sampled from a human donor in good health. Some clones in this sample may be carry-over from other donors' samples. Each CDR3 is given with its conserved first and last residue.

>TRBV29-1|TRBJ2-1
CSVEDSRGPYNEQFF
>TRBV3-1|TRBJ2-5
CASSQPIRGLAGETQYF
>TRBV27|TRBJ1-5
CASSMTGHSNQPQHF
>TRBV7-9|TRBJ2-7
CASSLQMSDPYF
>TRBV29-1|TRBJ1-2
CSVEGARAYGYTF
>TRBV29-1|TRBJ1-1
CSVIPGQGGGGTEAFF
>TRBV6-5|TRBJ1-1
CASSTNTEAFF
>TRBV7-9|TRBJ2-2
CASSPVGLNYNTGELFF
>TRBV29-1|TRBJ2-5
CSGWTGQETQYF
>TRBV19|TRBJ2-1
CASSMFDPGLNNEQFF
>TRBV7-9|TRBJ1-6
CASRGDGYSPLHF
>TRBV6-5|TRBJ2-5
CASSYRLAGDITHETQYF
>TRBV27|TRBJ2-7
CASSLSVEGGSYEQYF
>TRBV29-1|TRBJ2-3
CSVEVGGAEMTDTQYF
>TRBV7-9|TRBJ2-3
CASVPAGVSTDTQYF
>TRBV12-3/TRBV12-4|TRBJ2-7
CASSLWLAGPYEQYF
>TRBV12-3/TRBV12-4|TRBJ2-3
CASSMGLASTGTDTQYF
>TRBV7-9|TRBJ2-7
CASSLAGYPSYEQYF
>TRBV7-2|TRBJ1-2
CASSVTSGTADGYTF
>TRBV9|TRBJ2-7
CASSVEGSPKENYEQYF
>TRBV12-3/TRBV12-4|TRBJ2-1
CASSSKRGGSYNEQFF
>TRBV28|TRBJ2-5
CASSQGTLQETQYF
>TRBV10-3|TRBJ1-1
CAISDPQGSTEAFF
>TRBV7-9|TRBJ2-7
CASRGQGDYEQYF
>TRBV27|TRBJ1-1
CASGPGGSTEAFF
>TRBV2|TRBJ2-1
CATFRVHEGRVRNEQFF
>TRBV14|TRBJ2-1
CASSRGPDRVNYNEQFF
>TRBV7-7|TRBJ2-3
CASSLAPSGGAPDTQYF
>TRBV29-1|TRBJ1-1
CSVDPSTTVPKAFF
>TRBV6-1|TRBJ1-1
CASSEQPMNTEAFF
>TRBV5-6|TRBJ2-1
CASSLYGGQPPYNEQFF
>TRBV6-5|TRBJ1-1
CAASTGGWTEAFF
>TRBV12-3/TRBV12-4|TRBJ1-4
CASLRGDPANEKLFF
>TRBV12-3/TRBV12-4|TRBJ1-6
CASSSSLRDVGSPLHF
>TRBV7-9|TRBJ1-2
CASSLTLGDRGYGYTF
>TRBV28|TRBJ2-2
CASSNRIRQDNTGELFF